These 13 T cell receptor beta chains were sequenced from one sample in a study of cytomegalovirus exposure and HLA in healthy donors. PCR amplification relied on 60 Vbeta primers (plus 13 Jbeta primers). This table comes from immunoSEQ multiplex PCR, and its TCRdb copy is limited to in-frame clones, with some not included. This sample has some 40,000 clones; approximately 55% occur once, and the top ten carry more than 5%. The source material was PBMCs. These receptors came from a woman aged 40 to 55 in good health and CMV-seropositive.

The chain is built from TRBV7-6 and TRBJ2-1; 12 bases match TRBD1. Germline trimming cut 5 bases from V and 4 bases from J; bases unmatched to any gene: 12. This CDR3 region has 18 residues. Germline V gives CDR1 SGHVS, CDR2 FNYEAQ. As DNA, the CDR3 is TGTGCCAGCAGCCACACTCCGGGACAGGGGGCTTCTTACAATGAGCAGTTCTTC. Its protein product is CASSHTPGQGASYNEQFF.

This chain uses TRBV9 with TRBJ2-7; TRBD1 is a possible D gene (6 bases). Looked up from germline, CDR1 is SGDLS and CDR2 is YYNGEE. With 0 bases removed from V and 3 bases from J, the gap between germline ends came to 10 bases. The CDR3 is 14 amino acids. CDR3 sequence reads: CASSVAGVGYEQYF. In DNA form, the CDR3 reads TGTGCCAGCAGCGTAGCAGGGGTTGGCTACGAGCAGTACTTC.

V gene TRBV5-1 combines with J gene TRBJ2-7; maybe TRBD1 (6 bases). CDR3 length: 14 residues. CDR1 SGHRS and CDR2 YFSETQ come from the germline V gene. Deletions cut 4 bases from V and 3 bases from J, with 14 bases between. The CDR3 spells CASSVIPGDYEQYF. The CDR3 DNA is TGCGCCAGCAGCGTAATCCCAGGGGACTACGAGCAGTACTTC.

The chain carries TRBV4-1 and TRBJ2-3, with TRBD2 as a possible D gene (6 bases). The CDR3 is 17 residues long. Germline loops: CDR1 MGHRA, CDR2 YSYEKL. Trimming removed 1 base at V and 3 bases at J, with 17 bases between. Written as DNA, the CDR3 is TGCGCCAGCAGCCAAGCTCTAGCGCCGGCCGGGACAGATACGCAGTATTTT. Protein: CASSQALAPAGTDTQYF.

In this sample, this clone turned up a few times. The V call is TRBV10-3, the J call TRBJ2-2, with 7 bases fitting TRBD1. Trimming removed 10 bases from V and 4 bases from J; junction bases left unmatched: 12. CDR3 length: 15 residues. CDR1 ENHRY and CDR2 SYGVKD come from the germline V gene. CDR3 DNA sequence: TGTGCCAGCTCTCCCGGGACAGACCCCACCGGGGAGCTGTTTTTT. It translates to CASSPGTDPTGELFF.

This chain links TRBV19 with TRBJ2-5, with D perhaps TRBD1 (5 bases). The CDR3 runs 12 residues. Germline V lookup: CDR1 LNHDA, CDR2 SQIVND (reference sequence). The V end was cut by 5 bases, the J end by 4 bases, with 8 bases between. CDR3 nucleotide sequence: TGTGCCAGTAGTCAGGGCCCAGAGACCCAGTACTTC. Protein: CASSQGPETQYF.

This chain uses TRBV5-1 with TRBJ2-1; 16 bases are a match to TRBD2. This CDR3 is 18 amino acids long. In germline, CDR1 is SGHRS, CDR2 YFSETQ. V lost 0 bases and J lost 2; bases outside the gene matches: 2. DNA for the CDR3: TGCGCCAGCAGCTTGGCGGGACTAGCGGGGGGGACCTACAATGAGCAGTTCTTC. It is translated as CASSLAGLAGGTYNEQFF.

This clone has more than one count but fewer than ten. The chain is built from TRBV15 and TRBJ1-1; TRBD1 aligns across 7 bases. This CDR3 spans 16 amino acids. Germline assignment: CDR1 LNHNV and CDR2 YYDKDF (reference sequence). Trimming took 1 base from V and 5 from J; bases not matched to a gene: 10. The DNA of the CDR3 is TGTGCCACCAGCAGAGGGGGCCTGGGCAGGGGGACTGAAGCTTTCTTT. It codes for CATSRGGLGRGTEAFF. Together with reference TRBV15 and TRBJ1-1, the CDR3 gives the full variable domain: DAMVIQNPRYQVTQFGKPVTLSCSQTLNHNVMYWYQQKSSQAPKLLFHYYDKDFNNEADTPDNFQSRRPNTSFCFLDIRSPGLGDTAMYLCATSRGGLGRGTEAFFGQGTRLTVV.

This clone has more than one count but fewer than ten. V usage is TRBV7-3 and J usage is TRBJ1-5; 10 bases match TRBD1. Germline V gene lookup returns CDR1 SGHTA and CDR2 FQGTGA. The junction had 0 bases not matched to a gene; V was cut back by 3 bases and J by 7 bases. The CDR3 has 13 amino acids. CDR3 bases: TGTGCCAGCAGCTTGGACAGGGGGCAGCCCCAGCATTTT. Translating gives CASSLDRGQPQHF.

The chain is built from TRBV4-1 and TRBJ1-4; no clear D gene. The V gene's germline CDR1 is MGHRA and CDR2 YSYEKL. CDR3 length: 16 residues. V lost 1 base and J 8 bases, leaving 17 bases between the germline ends. CDR3 loop: CASSQAQTSVREKLFF. CDR3 in DNA: TGCGCCAGCAGCCAAGCACAGACGTCGGTACGCGAAAAACTGTTTTTT.

J is TRBJ1-1 and V is TRBV7-2; D uncertain. The V and J ends lost 2 bases and 4 bases respectively, with 14 bases between them. Germline CDR1 is SGHTA and CDR2 is FQGNSA. CDR3 length equals 15 residues. CDR3: CASSLRFTIGTEAFF. DNA for the CDR3: TGTGCCAGCAGCTTAAGGTTCACTATAGGCACTGAAGCTTTCTTT.

J is TRBJ2-1 and V is TRBV30; perhaps TRBD2 as D (6 bases). The germline gives CDR1 GTSNPN, CDR2 SVGIG (reference sequence). CDR3 size: 16 residues. V gave up 0 bases and J gave up 7 bases, with 19 bases separating them. CDR3 sequence (DNA): TGTGCCTGGAGTGTGGGTGCCGGGGGTTTTTATAATGAGCAGTTCTTC. Protein sequence: CAWSVGAGGFYNEQFF.

By proportion, this clone is medium-sized. The rearrangement joins TRBV4-1 to TRBJ1-4, with D possibly TRBD1 on 5 matching bases. Trimming removed 5 bases at V and 0 bases at J, with 19 bases between. CDR3 size: 18 residues. Germline V gives CDR1 MGHRA, CDR2 YSYEKL. CDR3 DNA: TGCGCCAGCAGCTTCCGTAAGGGGCCCCCTCCAACTAATGAAAAACTGTTTTTT. Translation gives CASSFRKGPPPTNEKLFF.